Each of the 27 T cell receptor beta chains below was sequenced from the same sample in a study of graft-versus-host responses after intestinal transplantation. Measured with immunoSEQ multiplex PCR; TCRdb has only the in-frame clones, and not every one. The profile shows under 150,000 clones, over 80% of them singletons. The antigens these receptors bind are not known. The input for sequencing was unstimulated CD4+ T cells sorted from spleen or lymph node cells, taken before intestinal transplant. The receptor source for this set is a human donor who received an intestinal transplant.

The V gene is TRBV2, the J gene TRBJ2-5; a weak D match, TRBD2 (6 bases). The V gene's germline CDR1 is SNHLY and CDR2 FYNNEI. This CDR3 has 14 residues. Trimming pared 11 bases from V and 2 bases from J, leaving 18 bases between. CDR3 sequence reads: CASRAGWGQETQYF. CDR3 in DNA: TGTGCCTCAAGGGCGGGGTGGGGTCAAGAGACCCAGTACTTC.

The count of this clone is one. The rearrangement uses TRBV29-1 and TRBJ2-3, with D hard to call. V shed 4 bases and J shed 8 bases, with 4 bases lying between them. Per the germline V gene, CDR1 is SQVTM and CDR2 is ANQGSEA. The CDR3 consists of 9 residues. CDR3 sequence reads: CSVVVTQYF. CDR3 nucleotide sequence: TGCAGCGTTGTGGTTACGCAGTATTTT.

This clone was seen a single time. This chain links TRBV9 with TRBJ1-1; TRBD1 is a possible D gene (5 bases). Germline V gene lookup returns CDR1 SGDLS and CDR2 YYNGEE. The CDR3 contains 13 residues. Between the trimmed V and J ends, which lost 5 bases and 2 bases, there was a span of 10 bases. In DNA, the CDR3 is TGTGCCAGCAGTACAGGAGAAAACACTGAAGCTTTCTTT. This translates into CASSTGENTEAFF.

This chain joins TRBV10-3 and TRBJ1-2, with D tentatively TRBD1 (6 bases). CDR3 size: 14 residues. V lost 5 bases and J lost 6, with 16 bases in between. Germline CDR1 ENHRY, CDR2 SYGVKD. CDR3 loop: CAISQQTKGDGYTF. In DNA form, the CDR3 reads TGTGCCATCAGTCAGCAAACAAAGGGGGATGGCTACACCTTC.

This clone has a single count. The J gene is TRBJ2-5, the V gene TRBV10-1; 8 nucleotides match TRBD1. The CDR3 runs to 14 residues. Germline V lookup: CDR1 WNHNN, CDR2 SYGVQD (reference sequence). Trimming at V came to 6 bases and at J to 5 bases, leaving 8 bases not matched to a gene. The CDR3 here is CASSRTGSRETQYF. Written as DNA, the CDR3 is TGCGCCAGCAGCCGGACAGGGTCGCGGGAGACCCAGTACTTC.

The chain carries TRBV5-1 and TRBJ1-4; 9 bases fit TRBD1. This CDR3 region has 14 residues. With V trimmed by 3 bases and J by 8 bases, 5 bases remained unmatched. Germline CDR1 SGHRS, CDR2 YFSETQ. The CDR3 DNA is TGCGCCAGCAGCTCGGGACAGGGAAAGGAAAAACTGTTTTTT. Residues: CASSSGQGKEKLFF.

The rearrangement joins TRBV11-2 to TRBJ2-3; TRBD2 agrees at 7 bases. CDR3 length: 15 amino acids. Looked up from germline, CDR1 is SGHAT and CDR2 is FQNNGV. Unmatched junction bases numbered 7, after V lost 3 bases and J lost 4 bases. This chain's CDR3 is CASSFVAGAADTQYF. CDR3 nucleotide sequence: TGTGCCAGCAGCTTTGTCGCGGGAGCGGCAGATACGCAGTATTTT.

The table lists this clone with a few counts. The chain employs TRBV6-5 and TRBJ1-4; TRBD1 aligns across 7 bases. The germline V gene has CDR1 MNHEY and CDR2 SVGAGI. Unmatched junction bases numbered 8, after V lost 5 bases and J lost 8 bases. The CDR3 is 14 amino acids. The CDR3 loop reads CASSPTGVDEKLFF. The CDR3 nucleotides read TGTGCCAGCAGTCCTACAGGGGTTGACGAAAAACTGTTTTTT.

The CDR3 region is CSVKTNTYEQYF. The CDR3 region has the DNA TGCAGCGTTAAGACAAATACCTACGAGCAGTACTTC. The V gene is TRBV29-1, the J gene TRBJ2-7; D ambiguous. The CDR3 consists of 12 residues. The V and J ends lost 5 bases and 2 bases respectively, with 10 bases between them. Per the germline V gene, CDR1 is SQVTM and CDR2 is ANQGSEA.

The chain is built from TRBV11-2 and TRBJ1-3; D perhaps matches TRBD1 (6 bases). Germline loops: CDR1 SGHAT, CDR2 FQNNGV. The CDR3 covers 16 residues. Between the trimmed V and J ends, which lost 1 base and 0 bases, there was a span of 10 bases. The CDR3 protein is CASSLVRGASGNTIYF. The CDR3 DNA reads TGTGCCAGCAGCTTAGTACGGGGGGCCTCTGGAAACACCATATATTTT.

The chain has TRBV9 and TRBJ2-7; TRBD2 might be the D (6 bases). The CDR3 is 14 residues long. Germline lookup yields CDR1 SGDLS and CDR2 YYNGEE. V lost 0 bases and J 6 bases, leaving 13 bases between the germline ends. The DNA for the CDR3 is TGTGCCAGCAGCGTAGGTAACGGGAGAAGCGAGCAGTACTTC. Its translation is CASSVGNGRSEQYF. Supplemented by reference TRBV9 and TRBJ2-7, the full variable domain reads DSGVTQTPKHLITATGQRVTLRCSPRSGDLSVYWYQQSLDQGLQFLIQYYNGEERAKGNILERFSAQQFPDLHSELNLSSLELGDSALYFCASSVGNGRSEQYFGPGTRLTVT.

V and J are TRBV7-9 and TRBJ2-3, with D maybe TRBD2 (5 bases). The germline V gene encodes CDR1 SEHNR and CDR2 FQNEAQ (reference sequence). V gave up 7 bases and J gave up 5 bases, with 13 bases separating them. This CDR3 is built from 13 residues. CDR3: CASIVRAGDTQYF. The CDR3, as DNA: TGTGCCAGCATCGTCCGGGCGGGAGATACGCAGTATTTT.

CDR3 sequence: CASSSGLAGGGTGELFF. The CDR3 region has the DNA TGTGCCAGCAGCTCGGGACTAGCGGGAGGTGGCACCGGGGAGCTGTTTTTT. The chain is built from TRBV5-4 and TRBJ2-2, with 15 bases identical to TRBD2. The germline gives CDR1 SGHNT, CDR2 YYREEE (reference sequence). The CDR3 length is 17 residues. Trimming cost V 3 bases and J 4 bases; bases outside gene matches: 4.

This chain connects TRBV4-2 to TRBJ2-1, with a weak D call TRBD2 (6 bases). Trimming pared 4 bases from V and 2 bases from J, leaving 6 bases between. CDR1 and CDR2 (germline): LGHNA, YNFKEQ. The CDR3 is made up of 13 amino acids. CDR3 DNA: TGTGCCAGCAGCCGCGGGACCTACAATGAGCAGTTCTTC. It is translated as CASSRGTYNEQFF.

The gene calls are TRBV9 and TRBJ2-3, with 7 positions matching TRBD2. The CDR3 is 16 residues long. The V and J ends lost 4 bases and 0 bases, in that order; junction bases with no gene match: 8. In germline, CDR1 is SGDLS, CDR2 YYNGEE. CDR3 protein: CASSQEGRASTDTQYF. CDR3 nucleotide sequence: TGTGCCAGCAGCCAGGAGGGGAGGGCTAGCACAGATACGCAGTATTTT. The full variable domain, its missing parts supplied by reference TRBV9 and TRBJ2-3, is DSGVTQTPKHLITATGQRVTLRCSPRSGDLSVYWYQQSLDQGLQFLIQYYNGEERAKGNILERFSAQQFPDLHSELNLSSLELGDSALYFCASSQEGRASTDTQYFGPGTRLTVL.

V and J are TRBV7-2 and TRBJ2-2; no reliable D call. The CDR3 extends over 14 amino acids. V was trimmed by 1 base and J by 6 bases, leaving 9 bases between them. The germline V gene has CDR1 SGHTA and CDR2 FQGNSA. The CDR3 spells CASSLVGFSGELFF. CDR3 in DNA: TGTGCCAGCAGCTTAGTGGGATTTTCCGGGGAGCTGTTTTTT.

This clone was seen once. The V call is TRBV19, the J call TRBJ2-1; no firm D call. The germline V and J ends were trimmed by 3 bases and 0 bases, with 9 bases remaining between them. The germline gives CDR1 LNHDA, CDR2 SQIVND (reference sequence). CDR3 length: 15 residues. CDR3 amino acids: CASSMSRRSYNEQFF. The CDR3, as DNA: TGTGCCAGTAGTATGTCGAGGCGCTCCTACAATGAGCAGTTCTTC.

This clone was observed a handful of times. The rearrangement joins TRBV14 to TRBJ2-5; TRBD1 agrees at 8 bases. The CDR3 is 14 amino acids. Germline CDR1 is SGHDN and CDR2 is FVKESK. V gave up 2 bases and J gave up 7 bases; unmatched junction bases: 6. This CDR3 reads CASSQTRGQGTQYF. The CDR3 DNA is TGTGCCAGCAGCCAAACCAGGGGGCAGGGGACCCAGTACTTC.

The gene calls are TRBV28 and TRBJ1-2; D gene unclear. Between the trimmed V and J ends, which lost 5 bases and 3 bases, there was a span of 16 bases. Germline CDR1 and CDR2: MDHEN and SYDVKM. The CDR3 runs to 15 residues. CDR3 sequence (DNA): TGTGCCAGCAGTACGCCGACGGATGGGGACTATGGCTACACCTTC. This codes for CASSTPTDGDYGYTF.

CDR3 DNA: TGTGCCGCCCGAGGCGCGAACACTGAAGCTTTCTTT. Amino acids: CAARGANTEAFF. The gene calls are TRBV6-1 and TRBJ1-1; D is uncertain. Deletions cut 11 bases from V and 1 base from J, with 11 bases between. This CDR3 is 12 amino acids long. CDR1 MNHNS and CDR2 SASEGT come from the germline V gene.

This clone was observed once. This chain connects TRBV13 to TRBJ1-1; D uncertain. Per the germline V gene, CDR1 is PRHDT and CDR2 is FYEKMQ (reference sequence). The ends were cut back, 2 bases at V and 0 bases at J, with 7 bases in the middle. This CDR3 has 14 residues. The CDR3 DNA follows: TGTGCCAGCAGCTTAATAGGGCTGAACACTGAAGCTTTCTTT. Translation: CASSLIGLNTEAFF.

The count of this clone is one. This CDR3 reads CASRGTGANTEAFF. The CDR3 DNA is TGTGCCAGCAGGGGGACAGGGGCAAACACTGAAGCTTTCTTT. The V gene is TRBV2, the J gene TRBJ1-1; 10 bases match TRBD1. V lost 6 bases to trimming and J lost 2 bases; unmatched junction nucleotides: 3. The CDR3 loop spans 14 amino acids. Germline CDR1 reads SNHLY; CDR2 reads FYNNEI.

This clone was detected once. This chain joins TRBV10-3 and TRBJ2-3, with D possibly matching TRBD2 (5 bases). The V gene lost 3 bases and the J gene lost 6 bases, with 16 bases spanning the gap. This CDR3 is 15 amino acids long. Germline CDR1 and CDR2: ENHRY and SYGVKD. The CDR3 reads CAISDSSFNGDTQYF. The CDR3 region has the DNA TGTGCCATCAGTGATTCTAGCTTCAATGGGGATACGCAGTATTTT.

The V call is TRBV25-1, the J call TRBJ1-5; 8 positions match TRBD1. Per germline, CDR1 MGHDK and CDR2 SYGVNS. This CDR3 has 15 amino acids. J lost 4 bases, V lost 6 bases, and 8 bases had no gene match. The CDR3 nucleotides are TGTGCCAGCAGCTCGGCAGGGGGCCTAAATCAGCCCCAGCATTTT. Translation gives CASSSAGGLNQPQHF.

J is TRBJ2-3 and V is TRBV19; the match to TRBD1 covers 9 bases. Germline V CDR1 and CDR2: LNHDA, SQIVND (reference sequence). Losses at the gene ends were 6 bases for V and 3 bases for J; bases not matched to a gene: 4. The CDR3 is made up of 14 amino acids. The CDR3 loop is CASSQGQGTDTQYF. The CDR3 region has the DNA TGTGCCAGTAGCCAGGGACAGGGAACAGATACGCAGTATTTT. Together with reference TRBV19 and TRBJ2-3, the CDR3 gives the full variable domain: DGGITQSPKYLFRKEGQNVTLSCEQNLNHDAMYWYRQDPGQGLRLIYYSQIVNDFQKGDIAEGYSVSREKKESFPLTVTSAQKNPTAFYLCASSQGQGTDTQYFGPGTRLTVL.

The chain is built from TRBV5-1 and TRBJ1-2; possible D gene TRBD1, 5 bases. This CDR3 contains 14 residues. With 2 bases removed from V and 4 bases from J, the gap between germline ends came to 12 bases. Germline V gene data show CDR1 as SGHRS and CDR2 as YFSETQ. CDR3 DNA: TGCGCCAGCAGCTTCGCGTATACAGGCTATGGCTACACCTTC. Its translation: CASSFAYTGYGYTF. Based on the CDR3 plus reference TRBV5-1 and TRBJ1-2, the full variable domain is KAGVTQTPRYLIKTRGQQVTLSCSPISGHRSVSWYQQTPGQGLQFLFEYFSETQRNKGNFPGRFSGRQFSNSRSEMNVSTLELGDSALYLCASSFAYTGYGYTFGSGTRLTVV.

The chain recombines TRBV5-4 with TRBJ2-3; 8 bases fit TRBD1. CDR3 length equals 14 residues. J gave up 2 bases and V 6 bases, and 5 bases lay outside the gene matches. Germline V CDR1 and CDR2: SGHNT, YYREEE (reference sequence). The CDR3 spells CASTRQGLTDTQYF. Here the CDR3 DNA reads TGTGCCAGCACGCGACAGGGGCTCACAGATACGCAGTATTTT.